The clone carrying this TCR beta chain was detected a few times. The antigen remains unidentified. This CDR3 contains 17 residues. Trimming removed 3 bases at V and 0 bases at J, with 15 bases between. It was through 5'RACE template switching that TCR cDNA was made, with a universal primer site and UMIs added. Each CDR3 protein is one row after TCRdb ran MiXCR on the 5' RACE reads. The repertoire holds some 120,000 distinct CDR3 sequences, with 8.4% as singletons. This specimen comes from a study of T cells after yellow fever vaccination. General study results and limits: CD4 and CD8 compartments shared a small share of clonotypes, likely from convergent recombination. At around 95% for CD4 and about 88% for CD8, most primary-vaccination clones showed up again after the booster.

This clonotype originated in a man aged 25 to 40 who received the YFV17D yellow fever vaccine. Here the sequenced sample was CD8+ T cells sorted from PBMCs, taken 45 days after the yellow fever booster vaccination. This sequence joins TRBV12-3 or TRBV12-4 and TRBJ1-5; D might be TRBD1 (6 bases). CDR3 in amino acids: CASSFLPDSYSNQPQHF. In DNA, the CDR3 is TGTGCCAGCAGTTTCCTCCCGGACAGTTATAGCAATCAGCCCCAGCATTTT.